These 21 T cell receptor beta chains share one sample of origin, sequenced in a study of cytomegalovirus exposure and HLA in healthy donors. The table came from immunoSEQ multiplex PCR; TCRdb's copy has only in-frame clones and leaves some out. The data hold 90,000 to 150,000 clones, with 86% observed a single time. What was sequenced was PBMCs. Receptors were obtained from a young man in good health and CMV-seronegative.

V usage is TRBV5-8 and J usage is TRBJ2-6, with D possibly being TRBD1 (5 bases). Germline values: CDR1 SGHTS, CDR2 YDEGEE. The CDR3 length is 14 residues. Trimming removed 5 bases from V and 4 bases from J, with 10 bases in between. This CDR3 reads CASRRGAGANVLTF. CDR3 DNA: TGTGCCAGCAGAAGGGGCGCCGGGGCCAACGTCCTGACTTTC. Drawing the rest from reference TRBV5-8 and TRBJ2-6, the complete variable domain is EAGVTQSPTHLIKTRGQQATLRCSPISGHTSVYWYQQALGLGLQFLLWYDEGEERNRGNFPPRFSGRQFPNYSSELNVNALELEDSALYLCASRRGAGANVLTFGAGSRLTVL.

There are a few counts of this clone. The V and J genes are TRBV30 and TRBJ2-7; 8 bases match TRBD1. V shed 3 bases, J shed 0 bases, and the junction held 4 bases outside the gene matches. This CDR3 spans 14 amino acids. Germline-derived CDR1 and CDR2 are GTSNPN and SVGIG (reference sequence). The CDR3 here is CAWRDRALSYEQYF. The CDR3 region has the DNA TGTGCCTGGAGGGACAGGGCTCTCTCCTACGAGCAGTACTTC.

The J gene is TRBJ2-7, the V gene TRBV4-2; 10 nucleotides match TRBD2. With V trimmed by 1 base and J by 2 bases, 2 bases remained unmatched. The CDR3 sequence is 15 residues long. CDR1 and CDR2 (germline): LGHNA, YNFKEQ. The CDR3 loop reads CASSQGLAGAYEQYF. CDR3 DNA sequence: TGTGCCAGCAGCCAAGGTCTAGCGGGAGCCTACGAGCAGTACTTC.

This clone was counted a single time. V usage is TRBV7-9 and J usage is TRBJ1-1, with 9 bases matching TRBD1. V gave up 5 bases and J gave up 5 bases; unmatched junction bases: 12. CDR1 and CDR2 from the germline V gene are SEHNR and FQNEAQ (reference sequence). The CDR3 sequence is 16 residues long. In nucleotides, the CDR3 is TGTGCCAGCAGCCCCGATAGAGACAGGGGGATTACTGAAGCTTTCTTT. Translation: CASSPDRDRGITEAFF.

V is TRBV14 and J is TRBJ2-5, with 7 positions matching TRBD2. The CDR3 sequence is 15 residues long. CDR1 and CDR2 from the germline V gene are SGHDN and FVKESK. V was pared by 1 base and J by 4 bases, with 6 bases of the junction left unmatched. The CDR3: CASSQASGDLETQYF. The CDR3 DNA follows: TGTGCCAGCAGCCAAGCCAGCGGGGACCTAGAGACCCAGTACTTC.

V and J are TRBV5-1 and TRBJ1-3; 7 positions agree with TRBD1. CDR1 and CDR2 (germline): SGHRS, YFSETQ. V shed 2 bases, J shed 4 bases, and the junction held 9 bases outside the gene matches. The CDR3 length is 16 residues. CDR3: CASSLKGGAEGNTIYF. The DNA of the CDR3 is TGCGCCAGCAGCTTAAAAGGGGGCGCGGAGGGAAACACCATATATTTT.

V and J are TRBV6-5 and TRBJ2-1; 10 bases agree with TRBD1. V shed 2 bases, J shed 0 bases, and the junction held 1 base outside the gene matches. This CDR3 region has 16 residues. Germline loops: CDR1 MNHEY, CDR2 SVGAGI. The CDR3 protein is CASSYRTGGSYNEQFF. DNA of the CDR3: TGTGCCAGCAGTTACCGGACAGGGGGCTCCTACAATGAGCAGTTCTTC.

The genes are TRBV6-6 and TRBJ1-5; 9 nucleotides match TRBD1. The V gene's germline CDR1 is MNHNY and CDR2 SVGAGI (reference sequence). V lost 7 bases and J lost 4; bases outside the gene matches: 8. The CDR3 runs 15 residues. CDR3 bases: TGTGCCAGCACCGCGGACAGGGGAATGAATCAGCCCCAGCATTTT. Protein sequence: CASTADRGMNQPQHF.

The chain links TRBV5-4 to TRBJ2-3; the D gene is possibly TRBD1 (6 bases). Trimming removed 4 bases from V and 4 bases from J, with 13 bases in between. CDR3 length: 14 amino acids. The V gene's germline CDR1 is SGHNT and CDR2 YYREEE (reference sequence). CDR3 coding DNA: TGTGCCAGCAGCCACAGGGTTCTGGCAGATACGCAGTATTTT. Translation gives CASSHRVLADTQYF.

This rearrangement joins TRBV12-5 to TRBJ2-5; a weak D match, TRBD1 (7 bases). CDR1 and CDR2 (germline): LGHNT, FRNRAP. Trimming stripped 5 bases from V and 5 bases from J, with 15 bases between. This CDR3 spans 14 amino acids. CDR3 in DNA: TGTGCTAGTGGTCCCCGGGCAGGGGGGGAGACCCAGTACTTC. Its protein is CASGPRAGGETQYF.

CDR3 bases: TGTGCCAGCGCCCGGGTTTGGGACACTGAAGCTTTCTTT. Its translation is CASARVWDTEAFF. The V and J genes are TRBV27 and TRBJ1-1; D uncertain. V lost 8 bases and J 3 bases, leaving 13 bases between the germline ends. Germline CDR1 and CDR2: MNHEY and SMNVEV (reference sequence). There are 13 residues in the CDR3.

This chain links TRBV7-7 with TRBJ2-5; 8 bases are a match to TRBD2. Unmatched junction bases numbered 7, after V lost 1 base and J lost 3 bases. The CDR3 is 16 amino acids. Looked up from germline, CDR1 is SSHAT and CDR2 is FNYEAQ (reference sequence). CDR3 sequence: CASSLGYSAGEETQYF. The CDR3 DNA is TGTGCCAGCAGCTTAGGGTATTCAGCGGGGGAAGAGACCCAGTACTTC. The complete variable domain, with remaining parts taken from reference TRBV7-7 and TRBJ2-5, reads GAGVSQSPRYKVTKRGQDVTLRCDPISSHATLYWYQQALGQGPEFLTYFNYEAQPDKSGLPSDRFSAERPEGSISTLTIQRTEQRDSAMYRCASSLGYSAGEETQYFGPGTRLLVL.

This chain uses TRBV2 with TRBJ2-2; TRBD2 matches at 8 bases. CDR1 is SNHLY, CDR2 FYNNEI, per germline. The length of the CDR3 is 16 residues. J was trimmed by 3 bases and V by 5 bases; bases with no gene match: 8. The CDR3 nucleotides are TGTGCCAGCAGTTTAGCGGGGAGGGGTGACACCGGGGAGCTGTTTTTT. It encodes CASSLAGRGDTGELFF.

The chain carries TRBV5-1 and TRBJ2-7; TRBD1 aligns across 7 bases. Germline CDR1 is SGHRS and CDR2 is YFSETQ. This CDR3 comprises 13 residues. The trim removed 4 bases at V and 5 bases at J, leaving 6 bases unmatched. The CDR3 loop reads CASSRDSTDEQYF. The CDR3, as DNA: TGCGCCAGCAGCAGGGACAGTACCGACGAGCAGTACTTC.

The J gene is TRBJ1-4, the V gene TRBV19, with D unclear. From germline, CDR1 is LNHDA and CDR2 SQIVND (reference sequence). The CDR3 has 13 residues. The V and J ends lost 7 bases and 5 bases respectively, with 11 bases between them. The CDR3 spells CASTQENNEKLFF. The CDR3 DNA sequence: TGTGCCAGTACTCAGGAAAACAATGAAAAACTGTTTTTT.

This clone was found a few times. The V call is TRBV16, the J call TRBJ2-5; 7 bases are a match to TRBD1. Germline assignment: CDR1 KGHSY and CDR2 FQNENV. This CDR3 has 15 amino acids. The trim removed 4 bases at V and 0 bases at J, leaving 5 bases unmatched. The CDR3 is CASSLSGQHQETQYF. The CDR3 region has the DNA TGTGCCAGCAGCCTTTCGGGACAGCACCAAGAGACCCAGTACTTC.

This clone occurred once. The CDR3 coding sequence is TGTGCCAGCAGAAGAGGACAGCCCCCGGATCAGCCCCAGCATTTT. Protein sequence: CASRRGQPPDQPQHF. The chain recombines TRBV6-6 with TRBJ1-5; maybe TRBD1 (6 bases). The CDR3 totals 15 residues. Germline CDR1 MNHNY, CDR2 SVGAGI (reference sequence). V lost 6 bases, J lost 5 bases, and 17 bases lay in between.

The chain uses TRBV6-1 and TRBJ2-7; the match to TRBD1 covers 9 bases. Per germline, CDR1 MNHNS and CDR2 SASEGT. This CDR3 is 13 amino acids long. Trimming removed 2 bases from V and 6 bases from J; junction bases left unmatched: 2. The CDR3 region is CASSEQDRGEQYF. DNA for the CDR3: TGTGCCAGCAGTGAACAGGACAGGGGCGAGCAGTACTTC.

The DNA of the CDR3 is TGTGCCAGCAGCCTTACACGGAGGGGTGAAGCTTTCTTT. Translated, it gives CASSLTRRGEAFF. The V call is TRBV5-6, the J call TRBJ1-1; TRBD1 is a possible D gene (5 bases). Germline loops: CDR1 SGHDT, CDR2 YYEEEE. Deletions cut 4 bases from V and 7 bases from J, with 14 bases between. The CDR3 consists of 13 residues.

The chain has TRBV4-1 and TRBJ2-1, with TRBD2 matching 10 bases. The germline CDR1 and CDR2 sequences are MGHRA and YSYEKL. This CDR3 has 16 residues. The V gene end was trimmed by 4 bases and the J gene end by 8 bases; junction bases not matched to a gene: 11. The CDR3 spells CASSPKGKRGGHEQFF. The CDR3 coding sequence is TGCGCCAGCAGCCCGAAGGGCAAGCGGGGGGGCCATGAGCAGTTCTTC.

The V call is TRBV5-6, the J call TRBJ1-1, with D unclear. The V gene lost 0 bases and the J gene lost 7 bases, with 10 bases spanning the gap. The CDR3 runs to 13 residues. CDR1 is SGHDT, CDR2 YYEEEE, per germline. The CDR3 spells CASSLAKRLEAFF. The CDR3 DNA sequence: TGTGCCAGCAGCTTGGCCAAGAGACTTGAAGCTTTCTTT.